This TCR beta chain was captured by sequencing in a study of high-grade serous ovarian cancer treatment subgroups (dated by TCRdb to about 2021). About the study as a whole: Sequencing yielded a mean of about 15,000 reads and some 7,000 unique TCR beta rearrangements per sample. A cohort of 30 patients was included: roughly 10 with no residual disease after primary surgery (R0), roughly 10 who were excellent NACT responders, and roughly 10 who were poor NACT responders. The study profiled TCR beta repertoires in high-grade serous ovarian cancer patients grouped by complete gross resection or neoadjuvant chemotherapy response under a laparoscopic triage algorithm. In total there were around 99 samples, since every patient provided one primary tumor sample and two metastatic tumor samples.

Tumor samples were obtained before definitive surgery or chemotherapy. Genomic DNA was extracted by the MD Anderson Biospecimen Extraction Resource, and TCR sequencing was done by the MD Anderson Cancer Genomics Laboratory. CDR1 and CDR2, per the germline V gene (reference sequence), are SGHNT and YYREEE. Taken from cysteine to phenylalanine, the CDR3 has 14 residues. The read is trimmed to its CDR3 DNA, 42 bases read in frame from base 1. V lost 2 bases and J lost 8 bases, and the count of bases not matched to a germline gene is 4. As concerns this clone: Which antigen it targets is not known. The record has no base qualities; no much larger clone is one base away.

The 90 tumor samples were subjected to high-throughput TCR profiling using ImmunoSEQ. The authors processed their data as follows. To measure repertoire diversity, the metrics used were richness (unique productive sequences), clonality, evenness and relatedness, and the Bhattacharyya coefficient was used to assess similarity between samples. A sensitivity analysis that removed TCRs with fewer than two reads produced consistent conclusions. What TCRdb holds here is the immuneACCESS table cut down to in-frame rearrangements. Part of the clones is not present; checked against another copy, under half of the missing clones reflect an unresolved V gene, and the others are unexplained. For V, J and clone size, that table is used; D and trimming come from the DNA. This sample lists 12,000 to 15,000 clones; 86% were detected once. The ten most abundant clones make up 6% to 7% of the sample. The research as a whole found: TCR clonal relatedness showed a positive correlation with neoantigen level and a trend toward positive correlation with copy number variation and mutation load from whole-genome sequencing. Spatial information was not captured by bulk tumor TCR sequencing, so insight into HGSC tumor complexity and diversity was limited. Tumors from the same patient had repertoire similarity ranging from roughly 0.11 to 0.85, while tumors from different patients showed almost no similarity. The TCR repertoire analyses centered on CDR3, and CDR1 and CDR2 were not analyzed.

The sample comprised tumor tissue. The chain was built from TRBV5-4 and TRBJ1-4, with TRBD1 identical over 9 junction bases. The source is a human donor with high-grade serous ovarian cancer. The nucleotide sequence is given as TGTGCCAGCAGCTTTAACAGGGGGCAGGAAAAACTGTTTTTT. This translates into CASSFNRGQEKLFF.